The 24 T cell receptor beta chains presented below share a single source sample, sequenced in a study of cytomegalovirus exposure and HLA in healthy donors. The PCR contained 60 Vbeta and 13 Jbeta primers. The repertoire was sequenced with immunoSEQ multiplex PCR; TCRdb's copy has only in-frame clones and lacks some. Of roughly 88,000 clones in the sample, approximately 80% were seen once. What was sequenced was PBMCs. These receptors all come from a man in his thirties or forties in good health and CMV-seropositive.

The chain combines TRBV5-1 with TRBJ1-1, with D possibly matching TRBD1 (5 bases). CDR3 length equals 16 residues. Germline assignment: CDR1 SGHRS and CDR2 YFSETQ. The V end was cut by 1 base, the J end by 1 base, with 14 bases between. CDR3 residues: CASSLQGGSGNTEAFF. The CDR3, as DNA: TGCGCCAGCAGCTTGCAGGGTGGCAGTGGGAACACTGAAGCTTTCTTT.

The CDR3 DNA sequence: TGTGCCAGCAGCGTCGGGACAGGGATAACCTACGAGCAGTACTTC. Encoded protein: CASSVGTGITYEQYF. This rearrangement joins TRBV9 to TRBJ2-7; 9 bases line up with TRBD1. CDR1 and CDR2 (germline): SGDLS, YYNGEE. This CDR3 has 15 residues. Losses at the gene ends were 2 bases for V and 2 bases for J; bases not matched to a gene: 5.

This chain uses TRBV19 with TRBJ1-6; D is perhaps TRBD1 (5 bases). Germline CDR1 and CDR2: LNHDA and SQIVND (reference sequence). Trimming took off 5 bases at V and 2 bases at J, with 7 bases between the two ends. This CDR3 comprises 14 residues. This CDR3 is CASSPDTYNSPLHF. Here the CDR3 DNA reads TGTGCCAGTAGTCCGGACACCTATAATTCACCCCTCCACTTT. Complete variable domain (other parts from reference TRBV19 and TRBJ1-6): DGGITQSPKYLFRKEGQNVTLSCEQNLNHDAMYWYRQDPGQGLRLIYYSQIVNDFQKGDIAEGYSVSREKKESFPLTVTSAQKNPTAFYLCASSPDTYNSPLHFGNGTRLTVT.

This clone was detected a few times. The chain employs TRBV4-2 and TRBJ2-6, with D maybe TRBD1 (5 bases). Trimming left V 1 base short and J 3 bases short, with 10 bases between. Germline V gene sequence: CDR1 LGHNA, CDR2 YNFKEQ. The CDR3 is made up of 16 amino acids. The CDR3 protein is CASSQVGVDGANVLTF. The CDR3 DNA follows: TGTGCCAGCAGCCAAGTAGGGGTAGATGGGGCCAACGTCCTGACTTTC.

This chain joins TRBV6-1 and TRBJ1-5; tentative D call: TRBD1 (5 bases). V lost 2 bases and J 0 bases, leaving 8 bases between the germline ends. The CDR3 consists of 15 residues. In germline, CDR1 is MNHNS, CDR2 SASEGT. This CDR3 is CASSERGNSNQPQHF. The CDR3 nucleotides read TGTGCCAGCAGTGAAAGGGGCAATAGCAATCAGCCCCAGCATTTT.

The rearrangement links TRBV5-1 to TRBJ2-7; a weak D match, TRBD1 (7 bases). Germline CDR1 and CDR2: SGHRS and YFSETQ. With 0 bases removed from V and 5 bases from J, the gap between germline ends came to 18 bases. The CDR3 spans 16 residues. The CDR3 nucleotides read TGCGCCAGCAGCTTGGCCCGGGCAGGGGGGTTGGACGAGCAGTACTTC. It is translated as CASSLARAGGLDEQYF.

This chain uses TRBV19 with TRBJ1-2; the match to TRBD1 covers 9 bases. Germline lookup yields CDR1 LNHDA and CDR2 SQIVND (reference sequence). CDR3 length: 17 residues. V lost 3 bases, J lost 1 base, and 9 bases stayed unmatched. The CDR3 DNA reads as TGTGCCAGTAGTATGGAAAAGGGACAGGGCTATAACTATGGCTACACCTTC. Amino acid sequence: CASSMEKGQGYNYGYTF.

This clone was observed a single time. V is TRBV29-1 and J is TRBJ2-1; TRBD2 matches 8 bases. This CDR3 has 13 residues. V was clipped by 4 bases and J by 9 bases; unmatched bases: 8. Germline V gene sequence: CDR1 SQVTM, CDR2 ANQGSEA. The CDR3 reads CSVVTGGLGEQFF. For the CDR3, the DNA is TGCAGCGTTGTCACGGGGGGGCTTGGTGAGCAGTTCTTC.

This clone was detected once. The V and J genes are TRBV15 and TRBJ2-7; TRBD2 agrees at 7 bases. CDR1 is LNHNV and CDR2 is YYDKDF in the germline V gene (reference sequence). The trim removed 10 bases at V and 0 bases at J, leaving 9 bases unmatched. This CDR3 spans 14 amino acids. In nucleotides, the CDR3 is TGTGCCAGGGCGTGGGGGGGTTGCTCCTACGAGCAGTACGTC. Protein product: CARAWGGCSYEQYV.

This sequence joins TRBV7-2 and TRBJ2-7; D is possibly TRBD2 (6 bases). CDR3 length: 15 amino acids. Trimming left V 5 bases short and J 0 bases short, with 14 bases between. In germline, CDR1 is SGHTA, CDR2 FQGNSA. The CDR3 loop reads CASSPSGLSSYEQYF. CDR3 bases: TGTGCCAGCAGCCCGAGCGGGCTGAGCTCCTACGAGCAGTACTTC.

V is TRBV7-3 and J is TRBJ2-5, with 12 bases that match TRBD2. This CDR3 spans 16 amino acids. Per the germline V gene, CDR1 is SGHTA and CDR2 is FQGTGA. V trimming: 5 bases; J trimming: 4 bases; junction bases outside the gene matches: 8. Here the CDR3 reads CASSPTGTSGLETQYF. In DNA, the CDR3 is TGTGCCAGCAGCCCGACCGGGACTAGCGGGTTAGAGACCCAGTACTTC.

The chain joins TRBV27 to TRBJ1-2; 8 bases are shared with TRBD1. The CDR3 covers 12 residues. The germline V gene has CDR1 MNHEY and CDR2 SMNVEV (reference sequence). The trim removed 6 bases at V and 4 bases at J, leaving 1 base unmatched. DNA for the CDR3: TGTGCCAGCAGCAGGGGGCCCTATGGCTACACCTTC. Residues: CASSRGPYGYTF.

This chain links TRBV6-5 with TRBJ1-2; tentatively, D is TRBD1 (6 bases). V was clipped by 5 bases and J by 2 bases, with 6 bases between them. The CDR3 runs to 12 residues. Germline CDR1 is MNHEY and CDR2 is SVGAGI. CDR3 amino acids: CASSQGNYGYTF. For the CDR3, the DNA is TGTGCCAGCAGTCAGGGGAACTATGGCTACACCTTC.

This chain uses TRBV30 with TRBJ2-3; 8 positions match TRBD2. Germline V gene lookup returns CDR1 GTSNPN and CDR2 SVGIG (reference sequence). The CDR3 is made up of 15 amino acids. The V and J ends lost 0 bases and 1 base, in that order; junction bases with no gene match: 3. CDR3 nucleotides: TGTGCCTGGAGTGTGACGGGAGGGGGCACAGATACGCAGTATTTT. It encodes CAWSVTGGGTDTQYF. The entire variable domain, with the rest obtained from reference TRBV30 and TRBJ2-3, is as follows: SQTIHQWPATLVQPVGSPLSLECTVEGTSNPNLYWYRQAAGRGLQLLFYSVGIGQISSEVPQNLSASRPQDRQFILSSKKLLLSDSGFYLCAWSVTGGGTDTQYFGPGTRLTVL.

This chain joins TRBV13 and TRBJ2-1, with a tentative D call TRBD2 (5 bases). The V end was cut by 5 bases, the J end by 0 bases, with 14 bases between. Looked up from germline, CDR1 is PRHDT and CDR2 is FYEKMQ (reference sequence). The CDR3 is 16 residues long. For the CDR3, the DNA is TGTGCCAGCAGCGGGCAGACTGGACTCTCCTACAATGAGCAGTTCTTC. Protein: CASSGQTGLSYNEQFF.

The chain links TRBV6-5 to TRBJ1-4; 7 nucleotides agree with TRBD1. Germline CDR1 MNHEY, CDR2 SVGAGI. The CDR3 runs to 16 residues. V was clipped by 0 bases and J by 7 bases; unmatched bases: 8. The CDR3, as DNA: TGTGCCAGCAGTTACTCGAAGAGTAACAGGGGTGAAAAACTGTTTTTT. Residues: CASSYSKSNRGEKLFF.

The DNA of the CDR3 is TGTGCCAGCAGGTTTTTGGACAGGGGGTTCGCTTTCTTT. Its translation: CASRFLDRGFAFF. The V gene is TRBV2, the J gene TRBJ1-1; 10 nucleotides agree with TRBD1. CDR1 and CDR2 (germline): SNHLY, FYNNEI. CDR3 length: 13 amino acids. Trimming removed 6 bases from V and 11 bases from J; junction bases left unmatched: 9.

The J gene is TRBJ1-1, the V gene TRBV2, with D perhaps matching TRBD1 (5 bases). CDR1 SNHLY and CDR2 FYNNEI come from the germline V gene. V was pared by 2 bases and J by 1 base, with 8 bases between. There are 14 residues in the CDR3. CDR3 sequence: CASSEQGWNTEAFF. The CDR3 DNA sequence: TGTGCCAGCAGTGAACAGGGATGGAACACTGAAGCTTTCTTT.

Note on this clone: Different DNA sequences within this sample yield the same CDR3. V and J are TRBV11-3 and TRBJ2-7; 8 bases align to TRBD1. The V gene end was trimmed by 5 bases and the J gene end by 6 bases; junction bases not matched to a gene: 6. The CDR3 is 13 amino acids. Germline V lookup: CDR1 SGHNT, CDR2 YENEEA. The CDR3 DNA reads TGTGCCAGCAGCACAAATGGACAGGGCGAGCAGTACTTC. Translation: CASSTNGQGEQYF.

The chain recombines TRBV7-2 with TRBJ2-7; TRBD2 matches at 8 bases. Germline CDR1 reads SGHTA; CDR2 reads FQGNSA. The CDR3 runs 16 residues. V was clipped by 5 bases and J by 1 base; unmatched bases: 10. The CDR3 loop is CASSLISAGGSYEQYF. The CDR3 DNA reads as TGTGCCAGCAGCCTGATCTCTGCGGGAGGTTCCTACGAGCAGTACTTC.

The chain carries TRBV30 and TRBJ2-2; 7 bases agree with TRBD2. The length of the CDR3 is 14 residues. CDR1 and CDR2 (germline): GTSNPN, SVGIG (reference sequence). After removal of 5 bases from V and 4 bases from J, the junction contained 7 bases not matched to a gene. The CDR3 region is CAWASGGTTGELFF. In nucleotides, the CDR3 is TGTGCCTGGGCGTCGGGAGGAACCACCGGGGAGCTGTTTTTT.

With regard to this clone: The same CDR3 arises from other DNA sequences in this sample as well. The rearrangement uses TRBV29-1 and TRBJ1-5; 8 nucleotides align to TRBD1. Looked up from germline, CDR1 is SQVTM and CDR2 is ANQGSEA. The CDR3 extends over 12 amino acids. The trim removed 4 bases at V and 4 bases at J, leaving 0 bases unmatched. CDR3 bases: TGCAGCGTTGGGACAGGGAATCAGCCCCAGCATTTT. Translation gives CSVGTGNQPQHF.

The chain joins TRBV4-2 to TRBJ2-7; D not resolved. V was shortened by 2 bases and J by 3 bases, with 8 bases between the two germline ends. The CDR3 totals 13 residues. CDR1 LGHNA and CDR2 YNFKEQ come from the germline V gene. The CDR3 loop reads CASSQIRHYEQYF. CDR3 sequence (DNA): TGTGCCAGCAGCCAAATAAGACACTACGAGCAGTACTTC.

The rearrangement joins TRBV11-1 to TRBJ1-1, with no clear D. The V gene's germline CDR1 is SGHAT and CDR2 FQDESV (reference sequence). This CDR3 is built from 13 residues. V shed 1 base and J shed 3 bases, with 6 bases lying between them. This chain's CDR3 is CASSLEADTEAFF. The CDR3 DNA sequence: TGTGCCAGCAGCTTAGAAGCTGACACTGAAGCTTTCTTT.